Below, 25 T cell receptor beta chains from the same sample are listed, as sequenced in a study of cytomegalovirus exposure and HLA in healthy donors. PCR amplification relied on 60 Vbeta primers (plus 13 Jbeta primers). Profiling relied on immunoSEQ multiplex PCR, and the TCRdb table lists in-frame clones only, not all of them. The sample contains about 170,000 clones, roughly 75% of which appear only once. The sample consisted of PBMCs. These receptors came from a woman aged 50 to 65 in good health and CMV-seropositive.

The CDR3 region is CASLETTEAFF. In nucleotides, the CDR3 is TGTGCCAGTCTAGAGACCACTGAAGCTTTCTTT. The chain employs TRBV2 and TRBJ1-1; no definite D call. Germline assignment: CDR1 SNHLY and CDR2 FYNNEI. Trimming cost V 9 bases and J 4 bases, with 9 bases left between them. The CDR3 consists of 11 residues.

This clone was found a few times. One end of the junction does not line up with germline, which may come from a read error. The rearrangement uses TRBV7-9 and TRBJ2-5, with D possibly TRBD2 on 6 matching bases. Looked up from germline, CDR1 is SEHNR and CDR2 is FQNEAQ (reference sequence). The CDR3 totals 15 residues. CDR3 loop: CSSSLDGTSKGTQYF. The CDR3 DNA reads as TGTTCCAGCAGCTTAGATGGGACTTCGAAAGGGACCCAGTACTTC.

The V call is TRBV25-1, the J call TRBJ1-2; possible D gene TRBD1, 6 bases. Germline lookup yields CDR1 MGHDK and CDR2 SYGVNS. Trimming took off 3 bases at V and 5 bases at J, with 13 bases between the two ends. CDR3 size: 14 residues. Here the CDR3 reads CASSEAGALYGYTF. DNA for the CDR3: TGTGCCAGCAGTGAGGCAGGGGCCTTGTATGGCTACACCTTC.

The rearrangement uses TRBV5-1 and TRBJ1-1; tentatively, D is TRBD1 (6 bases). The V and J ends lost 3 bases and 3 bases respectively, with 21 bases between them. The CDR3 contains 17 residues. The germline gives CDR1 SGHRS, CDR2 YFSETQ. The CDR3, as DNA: TGCGCCAGCAGCTACAACGGACAGCCCGGTTTCGACACTGAAGCTTTCTTT. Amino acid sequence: CASSYNGQPGFDTEAFF.

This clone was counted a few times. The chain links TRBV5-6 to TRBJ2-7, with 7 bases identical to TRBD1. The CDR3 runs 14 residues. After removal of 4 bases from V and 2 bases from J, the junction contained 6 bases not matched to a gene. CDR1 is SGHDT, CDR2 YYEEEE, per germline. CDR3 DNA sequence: TGTGCCAGCAGCCAAGGGGGACAGACCTACGAGCAGTACTTC. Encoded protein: CASSQGGQTYEQYF.

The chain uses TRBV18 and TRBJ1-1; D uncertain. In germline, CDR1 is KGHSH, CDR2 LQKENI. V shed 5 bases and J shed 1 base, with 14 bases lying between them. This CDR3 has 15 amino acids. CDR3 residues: CASSARSGQNTEAFF. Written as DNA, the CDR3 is TGTGCCAGCTCAGCAAGGTCAGGTCAGAACACTGAAGCTTTCTTT.

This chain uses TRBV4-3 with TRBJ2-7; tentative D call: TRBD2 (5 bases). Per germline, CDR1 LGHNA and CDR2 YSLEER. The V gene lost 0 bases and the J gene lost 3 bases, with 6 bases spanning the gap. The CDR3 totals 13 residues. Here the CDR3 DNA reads TGCGCCAGCAGCCAAGATCGGGGCTACGAGCAGTACTTC. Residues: CASSQDRGYEQYF.

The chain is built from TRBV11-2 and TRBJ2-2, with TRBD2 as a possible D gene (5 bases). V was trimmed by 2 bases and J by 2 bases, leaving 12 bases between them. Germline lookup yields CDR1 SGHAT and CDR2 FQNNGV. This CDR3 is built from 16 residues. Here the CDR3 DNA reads TGTGCCAGCAGCTTAACGGTCCGGGAAAACACCGGGGAGCTGTTTTTT. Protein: CASSLTVRENTGELFF.

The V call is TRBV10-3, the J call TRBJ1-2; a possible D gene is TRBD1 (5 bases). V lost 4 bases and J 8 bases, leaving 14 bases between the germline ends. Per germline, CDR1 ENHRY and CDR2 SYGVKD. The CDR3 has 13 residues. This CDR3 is CAISGKGAQGYTF. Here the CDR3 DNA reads TGTGCCATCAGTGGCAAAGGGGCACAGGGCTACACCTTC.

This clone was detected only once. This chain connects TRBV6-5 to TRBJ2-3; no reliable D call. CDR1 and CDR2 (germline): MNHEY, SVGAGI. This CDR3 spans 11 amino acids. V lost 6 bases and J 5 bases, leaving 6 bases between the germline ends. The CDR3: CASSQIDTQYF. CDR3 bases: TGTGCCAGCAGCCAGATAGATACGCAGTATTTT.

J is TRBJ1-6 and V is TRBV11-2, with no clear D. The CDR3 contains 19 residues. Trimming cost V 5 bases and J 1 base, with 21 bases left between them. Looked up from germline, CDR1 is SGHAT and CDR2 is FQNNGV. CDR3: CASSRGTRTEGSYNSPLHF. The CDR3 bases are TGTGCCAGCAGCCGAGGAACTAGGACGGAGGGTTCCTATAATTCACCCCTCCACTTT.

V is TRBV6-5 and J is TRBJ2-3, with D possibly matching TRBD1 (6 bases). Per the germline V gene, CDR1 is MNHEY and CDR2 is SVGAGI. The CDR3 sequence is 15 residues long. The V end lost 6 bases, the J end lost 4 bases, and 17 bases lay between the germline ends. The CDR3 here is CASRLQGNHADTQYF. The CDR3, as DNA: TGTGCCAGCAGACTCCAGGGGAACCACGCAGATACGCAGTATTTT.

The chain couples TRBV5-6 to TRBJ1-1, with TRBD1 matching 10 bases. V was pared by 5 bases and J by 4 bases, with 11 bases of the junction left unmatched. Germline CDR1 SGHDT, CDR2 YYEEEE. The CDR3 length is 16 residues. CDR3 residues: CASRWRTGGSGTEAFF. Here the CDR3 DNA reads TGTGCCAGCAGATGGAGGACAGGGGGAAGTGGCACTGAAGCTTTCTTT.

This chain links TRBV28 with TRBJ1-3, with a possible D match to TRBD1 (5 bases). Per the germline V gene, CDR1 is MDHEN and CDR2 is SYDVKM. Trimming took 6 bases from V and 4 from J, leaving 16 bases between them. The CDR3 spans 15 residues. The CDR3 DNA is TGTGCCAGCAGACAAATCACAGGTTCCGGAAACACCATATATTTT. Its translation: CASRQITGSGNTIYF. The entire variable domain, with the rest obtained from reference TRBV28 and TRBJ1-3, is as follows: DVKVTQSSRYLVKRTGEKVFLECVQDMDHENMFWYRQDPGLGLRLIYFSYDVKMKEKGDIPEGYSVSREKKERFSLILESASTNQTSMYLCASRQITGSGNTIYFGEGSWLTVV.

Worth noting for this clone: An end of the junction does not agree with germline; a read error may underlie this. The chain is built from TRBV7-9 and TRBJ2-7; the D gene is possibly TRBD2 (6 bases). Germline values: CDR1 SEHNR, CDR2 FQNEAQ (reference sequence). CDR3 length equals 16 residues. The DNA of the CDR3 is TGTTCCAGCGGAGGGCAGCCGGGTCATAGCTCCTACGAGCAGTACTTC. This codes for CSSGGQPGHSSYEQYF.

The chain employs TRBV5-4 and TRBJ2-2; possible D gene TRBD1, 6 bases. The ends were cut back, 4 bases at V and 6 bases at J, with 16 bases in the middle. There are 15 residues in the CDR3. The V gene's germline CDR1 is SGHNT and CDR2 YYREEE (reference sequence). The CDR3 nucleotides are TGTGCCAGCAGCCTCGGGACACCCGGGGCCGGGGAGCTGTTTTTT. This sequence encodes CASSLGTPGAGELFF.

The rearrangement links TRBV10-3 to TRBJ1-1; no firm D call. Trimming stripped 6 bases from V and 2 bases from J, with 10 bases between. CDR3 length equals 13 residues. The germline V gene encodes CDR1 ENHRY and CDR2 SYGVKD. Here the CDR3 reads CAISGGGNTEAFF. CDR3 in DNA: TGTGCCATCAGCGGCGGAGGAAACACTGAAGCTTTCTTT.

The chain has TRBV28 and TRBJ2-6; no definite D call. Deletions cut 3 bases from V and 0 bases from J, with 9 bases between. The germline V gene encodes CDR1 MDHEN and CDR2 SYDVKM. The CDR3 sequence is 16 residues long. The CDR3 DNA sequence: TGTGCCAGCAGTTTTAACAGACACTCTGGGGCCAACGTCCTGACTTTC. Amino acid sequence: CASSFNRHSGANVLTF.

The CDR3 DNA follows: TGCGCCAGCAGCGAATGGCCGGGAATGAATGAAAAACTGTTTTTT. It yields the protein CASSEWPGMNEKLFF. V gene TRBV5-1 combines with J gene TRBJ1-4; D unclear. The V and J ends lost 4 bases and 5 bases respectively, with 15 bases between them. The CDR3 covers 15 residues. CDR1 and CDR2 (germline): SGHRS, YFSETQ.

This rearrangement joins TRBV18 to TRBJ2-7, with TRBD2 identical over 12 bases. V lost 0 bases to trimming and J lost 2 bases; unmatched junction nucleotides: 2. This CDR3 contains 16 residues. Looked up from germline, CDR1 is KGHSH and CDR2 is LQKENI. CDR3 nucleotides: TGTGCCAGCTCACCACCATCTAGCGGGAGGGCCTACGAGCAGTACTTC. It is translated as CASSPPSSGRAYEQYF.

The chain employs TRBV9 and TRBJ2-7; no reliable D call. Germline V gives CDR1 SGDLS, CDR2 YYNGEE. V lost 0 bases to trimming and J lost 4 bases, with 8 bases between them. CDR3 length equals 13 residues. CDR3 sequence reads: CASSVATGYEQYF. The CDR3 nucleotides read TGTGCCAGCAGCGTAGCTACCGGTTACGAGCAGTACTTC. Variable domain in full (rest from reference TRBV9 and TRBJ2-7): DSGVTQTPKHLITATGQRVTLRCSPRSGDLSVYWYQQSLDQGLQFLIQYYNGEERAKGNILERFSAQQFPDLHSELNLSSLELGDSALYFCASSVATGYEQYFGPGTRLTVT.

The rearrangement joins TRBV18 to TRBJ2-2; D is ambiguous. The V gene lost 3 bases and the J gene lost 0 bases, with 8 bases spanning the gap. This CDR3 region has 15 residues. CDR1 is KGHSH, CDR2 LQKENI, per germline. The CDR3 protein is CASSPSVSNTGELFF. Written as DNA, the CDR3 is TGTGCCAGCTCACCCAGCGTCTCGAACACCGGGGAGCTGTTTTTT.

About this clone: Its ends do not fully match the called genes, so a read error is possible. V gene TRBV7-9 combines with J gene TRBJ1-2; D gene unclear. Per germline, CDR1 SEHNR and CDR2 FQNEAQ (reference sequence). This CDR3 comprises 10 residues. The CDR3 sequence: CSSELYGYTF. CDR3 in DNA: TGTTCCAGCGAGCTATATGGCTACACCTTC.

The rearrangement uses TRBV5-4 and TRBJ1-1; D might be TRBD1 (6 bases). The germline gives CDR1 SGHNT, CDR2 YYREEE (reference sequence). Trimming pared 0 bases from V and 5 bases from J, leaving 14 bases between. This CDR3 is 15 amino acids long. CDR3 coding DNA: TGTGCCAGCAGCTTGGACGCGGGGGCCGGGACTGAAGCTTTCTTT. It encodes CASSLDAGAGTEAFF.

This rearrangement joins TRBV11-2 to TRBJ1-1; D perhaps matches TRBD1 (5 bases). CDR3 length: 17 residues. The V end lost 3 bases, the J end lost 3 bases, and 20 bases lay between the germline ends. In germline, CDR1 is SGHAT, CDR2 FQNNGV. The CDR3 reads CASSFIKKGLQDTEAFF. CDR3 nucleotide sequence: TGTGCCAGCAGCTTTATCAAAAAGGGGTTGCAGGACACTGAAGCTTTCTTT. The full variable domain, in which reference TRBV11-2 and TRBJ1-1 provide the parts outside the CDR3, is EAGVAQSPRYKIIEKRQSVAFWCNPISGHATLYWYQQILGQGPKLLIQFQNNGVVDDSQLPKDRFSAERLKGVDSTLKIQPAKLEDSAVYLCASSFIKKGLQDTEAFFGQGTRLTVV.